This TCR beta chain stems from a study of graft-versus-host responses after intestinal transplantation. Here immunoSEQ multiplex PCR was the method, and the copy in TCRdb shows in-frame clones only, minus some. The table lists fewer than 120,000 clones, just under 95% of them singletons, with 0.45% to 0.65% in the top ten. Details on this clone: No antigen is known for it.

This sample comprised unstimulated CD8+ T cells sorted from spleen or lymph node cells, obtained before intestinal transplant. The receptor's source is a human donor who received an intestinal transplant.

The CDR3 DNA reads as TGTGCCAGTAGTATGTTAACTAGCGGGAACAATGAGCAGTTCTTC. It encodes CASSMLTSGNNEQFF. This chain connects TRBV19 to TRBJ2-1, with TRBD2 identical over 10 bases. J lost 5 bases, V lost 3 bases, and 4 bases had no gene match. Germline loops: CDR1 LNHDA, CDR2 SQIVND (reference sequence). This CDR3 is 15 amino acids long.